These 16 T cell receptor beta chains were all obtained from the same sample, sequenced in a study of control samples from healthy donors and cancer patients. Assay used: immunoSEQ multiplex PCR; TCRdb lists only in-frame clones, some missing. The sample lists about 190,000 clones, 85% to 95% occurring once. Sequencing was done on a sample of blood. The receptors shown here come from a man younger than 35 in good health.

This sequence joins TRBV19 and TRBJ2-5; D uncertain. V was pared by 1 base and J by 4 bases, with 4 bases between. In germline, CDR1 is LNHDA, CDR2 SQIVND (reference sequence). The CDR3 extends over 12 amino acids. The CDR3 loop is CASSIGGETQYF. The CDR3 DNA follows: TGTGCCAGTAGTATAGGAGGAGAGACCCAGTACTTC.

This clone was seen a single time. The rearrangement uses TRBV18 and TRBJ2-7, with 7 positions matching TRBD1. This CDR3 is built from 13 residues. Germline V CDR1 and CDR2: KGHSH, LQKENI. V trimming: 8 bases; J trimming: 3 bases; junction bases outside the gene matches: 7. The CDR3 nucleotides read TGTGCCAGCACCGGGACAGTGAACTACGAGCAGTACTTC. This translates into CASTGTVNYEQYF.

V is TRBV21-1 and J is TRBJ1-5. TRBV21-1 counts as a pseudogene. The CDR3 runs to 15 residues. CDR3 DNA: TGTGCCAGCAGCACCCCCTTTTATAGCAATCAGCCCCAGCATTTT. Amino acids: CASSTPFYSNQPQHF.

The gene calls are TRBV12-3 or TRBV12-4 and TRBJ1-6, with D uncertain. CDR3 size: 13 residues. Trimming removed 1 base at V and 9 bases at J, with 7 bases between. The CDR3 bases are TGTGCCAGCAGTTTAGGGAAAGCTTCACCCCTCCACTTT. It codes for CASSLGKASPLHF.

The chain couples TRBV5-1 to TRBJ2-3; 9 positions agree with TRBD1. The germline CDR1 and CDR2 sequences are SGHRS and YFSETQ. This CDR3 contains 15 residues. The V segment lost 3 bases and the J segment 1 base; nucleotides outside the gene matches: 3. The CDR3 nucleotides are TGCGCCAGCAGCTCGGGACAGGGAGGCACAGATACGCAGTATTTT. It yields the protein CASSSGQGGTDTQYF.

The chain recombines TRBV25-1 with TRBJ2-1, with 7 bases that match TRBD1. The ends lost 5 bases at V and 7 bases at J; junction bases unmatched: 14. The germline V gene encodes CDR1 MGHDK and CDR2 SYGVNS. The CDR3 covers 16 residues. Here the CDR3 reads CASSPRTGRIGNEQFF. In DNA, the CDR3 is TGTGCCAGCAGTCCCCGGACAGGCCGAATTGGGAATGAGCAGTTCTTC.

This chain uses TRBV15 with TRBJ1-4, with D perhaps matching TRBD1 (5 bases). Trimming pared 5 bases from V and 0 bases from J, leaving 16 bases between. Germline V gene lookup returns CDR1 LNHNV and CDR2 YYDKDF (reference sequence). The CDR3 is 17 residues long. In DNA, the CDR3 is TGTGCCACCAGCCAGGGTCAAGGGTCTCCAACTAATGAAAAACTGTTTTTT. Its protein is CATSQGQGSPTNEKLFF.

The rearrangement uses TRBV18 and TRBJ2-3, with D uncertain. V lost 3 bases and J 5 bases, leaving 12 bases between the germline ends. This CDR3 region has 14 residues. Looked up from germline, CDR1 is KGHSH and CDR2 is LQKENI. The DNA of the CDR3 is TGTGCCAGCTCACCCCAGTCCGCCGGAGATACGCAGTATTTT. This codes for CASSPQSAGDTQYF. Looking up the rest from reference TRBV18 and TRBJ2-3 gives the full variable domain: NAGVMQNPRHLVRRRGQEARLRCSPMKGHSHVYWYRQLPEEGLKFMVYLQKENIIDESGMPKERFSAEFPKEGPSILRIQQVVRGDSAAYFCASSPQSAGDTQYFGPGTRLTVL.

V is TRBV3-1 (or the pseudogene TRBV3-2) and J is TRBJ2-1; TRBD2 agrees at 7 bases. Unmatched junction bases numbered 0, after V lost 4 bases and J lost 6 bases. The germline V gene encodes CDR1 LGHDT and CDR2 YNNKEL (reference sequence). This CDR3 is 12 amino acids long. The CDR3 sequence: CASSLAGNEQFF. CDR3 bases: TGTGCCAGCAGCCTAGCGGGCAATGAGCAGTTCTTC.

The chain carries TRBV7-9 and TRBJ1-4; a weak D match, TRBD1 (6 bases). CDR1 is SEHNR, CDR2 FQNEAQ, per germline (reference sequence). The CDR3 has 14 amino acids. The germline V and J ends were trimmed by 7 bases and 10 bases, with 19 bases remaining between them. The CDR3 spells CASTEIGTFGKLFF. CDR3 in DNA: TGTGCCAGCACAGAAATAGGGACATTCGGAAAACTGTTTTTT.

The table lists this clone with a count of one. The CDR3 DNA follows: TGTGCCAGTAGTATAGATTTCCAGGGGCCCTACAATGAGCAGTTCTTC. Amino acids: CASSIDFQGPYNEQFF. The genes are TRBV19 and TRBJ2-1; D may be TRBD1 (6 bases). V lost 0 bases, J lost 2 bases, and 11 bases lay in between. The CDR3 consists of 16 residues. Germline CDR1 reads LNHDA; CDR2 reads SQIVND (reference sequence).

The chain is built from TRBV12-5 and TRBJ2-3; 7 bases are a match to TRBD1. CDR1 is LGHNT and CDR2 is FRNRAP in the germline V gene. CDR3 length: 15 residues. V dropped 6 bases and J dropped 0; count of bases not matched to a gene: 6. The CDR3 spells CASGRTGQSTDTQYF. The CDR3 DNA sequence: TGTGCTAGTGGGCGAACGGGACAGAGCACAGATACGCAGTATTTT.

This chain joins TRBV7-2 and TRBJ2-1; 9 bases line up with TRBD2. This CDR3 contains 16 residues. V lost 2 bases to trimming and J lost 12 bases; unmatched junction nucleotides: 14. Germline values: CDR1 SGHTA, CDR2 FQGNSA. This CDR3 is CASSLQTAGGPRRQFF. In DNA, the CDR3 is TGTGCCAGCAGCTTACAGACAGCGGGGGGCCCTAGGAGGCAGTTCTTC. The full variable domain, with the rest looked up from reference TRBV7-2 and TRBJ2-1, is GAGVSQSPSNKVTEKGKDVELRCDPISGHTALYWYRQSLGQGLEFLIYFQGNSAPDKSGLPSDRFSAERTGGSVSTLTIQRTQQEDSAVYLCASSLQTAGGPRRQFFGPGTRLTVL.

The CDR3 nucleotides read TGTGCCAGCAGCGACGGACTAGCGGTCCCGGGAGATACGCAGTATTTT. Translating gives CASSDGLAVPGDTQYF. The chain uses TRBV9 and TRBJ2-3, with 10 bases matching TRBD2. With V trimmed by 3 bases and J by 5 bases, 9 bases remained unmatched. CDR3 size: 16 residues. Germline V CDR1 and CDR2: SGDLS, YYNGEE.

Worth noting for this clone: The same CDR3 is also encoded by other DNA sequences in this sample. This chain uses TRBV7-3 with TRBJ2-1; 9 bases are a match to TRBD1. This CDR3 region has 13 residues. The junction had 1 base not matched to a gene; V was cut back by 4 bases and J by 6 bases. The germline CDR1 and CDR2 sequences are SGHTA and FQGTGA. CDR3 sequence (DNA): TGTGCCAGCAGCTCGACAGGGGGCAATGAGCAGTTCTTC. Translation gives CASSSTGGNEQFF.

This chain uses TRBV5-1 with TRBJ1-3; the D is unclear. The CDR3 length is 14 residues. The ends were cut back, 4 bases at V and 2 bases at J, with 10 bases in the middle. Looked up from germline, CDR1 is SGHRS and CDR2 is YFSETQ. The CDR3 sequence is CASSPDRAGNTIYF. The CDR3 DNA reads as TGCGCCAGCAGCCCGGACCGGGCTGGAAACACCATATATTTT.